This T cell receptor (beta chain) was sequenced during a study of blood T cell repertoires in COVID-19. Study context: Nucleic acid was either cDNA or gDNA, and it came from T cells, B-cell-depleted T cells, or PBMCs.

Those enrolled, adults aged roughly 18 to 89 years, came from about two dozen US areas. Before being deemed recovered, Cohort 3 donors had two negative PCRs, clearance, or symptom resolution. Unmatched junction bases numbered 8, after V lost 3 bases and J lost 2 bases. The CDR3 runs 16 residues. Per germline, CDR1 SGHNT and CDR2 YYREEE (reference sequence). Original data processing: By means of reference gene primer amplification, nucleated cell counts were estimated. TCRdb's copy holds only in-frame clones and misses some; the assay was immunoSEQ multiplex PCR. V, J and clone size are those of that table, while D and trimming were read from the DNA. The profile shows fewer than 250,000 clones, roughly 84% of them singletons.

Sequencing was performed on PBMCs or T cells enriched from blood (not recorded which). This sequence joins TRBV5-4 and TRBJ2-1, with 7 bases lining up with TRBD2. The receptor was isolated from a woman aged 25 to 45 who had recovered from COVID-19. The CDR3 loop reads CASSSLHGGAYNEQFF. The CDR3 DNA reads TGTGCCAGCAGCTCGCTTCATGGGGGGGCCTACAATGAGCAGTTCTTC.